This TCR beta chain is drawn from a study of CD8+CD57+ T cells in acquired aplastic anemia. Germline V gives CDR1 SGHTA, CDR2 FQGTGA. V was pared by 5 bases and J by 0 bases, with 8 bases between. This CDR3 contains 13 residues. Patients chosen for sequencing had shown CD8+CD57+ cell expansion by flow cytometry. TCR beta VDJ and CDR3 profiling used genomic DNA as template. TCRdb independently ran MiXCR on the reads; one entry per CDR3 protein. The table records some 200,000 distinct CDR3 sequences, 40% to 50% of them present only once. The TCR sequence derives from a human donor with aplastic anemia. The source material was sorted CD4+, CD8+, or CD8+CD57+ T cells (not recorded which) from PBMCs. The chain uses TRBV7-3 and TRBJ2-7; D remains ambiguous. The CDR3 protein is CASSMDVSYEQYF. Here the CDR3 DNA reads TGTGCCAGCAGCATGGACGTCTCCTACGAGCAGTACTTC. The full variable domain, its missing parts supplied by reference TRBV7-3 and TRBJ2-7, is GAGVSQTPSNKVTEKGKYVELRCDPISGHTALYWYRQSLGQGPEFLIYFQGTGAADDSGLPNDRFFAVRPEGSVSTLKIQRTERGDSAVYLCASSMDVSYEQYFGPGTRLTVT.